The rows below give T cell receptor beta chains drawn from one sample of a study of post-analysis software for immune sequencing data. TCRdb redid the calling of the PCR reads with MiXCR, one entry per CDR3 protein. The repertoire has approximately 690,000 distinct CDR3 sequences, more than 50% of them found once; the top ten carry about 11%. Source material: blood. The origin of the receptors is a girl aged 2 to 10 with multiple sclerosis. CDR3s include the opening cysteine and the closing phenylalanine or tryptophan. A D gene is named only where the DNA matches it firmly. Only part of the rows carry a size: once, few, many, or a class if the clone is expanded.

TRBJ1-2	TRBD1	TRBV27	-	CASRLGQGGGGYTF	TGTGCCAGCAGGCTAGGACAGGGCGGTGGCGGCTACACCTTC
TRBJ1-2	-	TRBV6-4	-	CASRSEGVGYTF	TGTGCCAGCAGAAGTGAGGGGGTGGGCTACACCTTC
TRBJ1-1	TRBD1	TRBV20-1	-	CSALQGEGTEAFF	TGCAGTGCTTTACAGGGGGAGGGCACTGAAGCTTTCTTT
TRBJ2-1	-	TRBV20-1	few	CSARGHGANEQFF	TGCAGTGCTAGAGGTCACGGGGCCAATGAGCAGTTCTTC
TRBJ2-7	TRBD2	TRBV5-1	few	CASSLLAGDHEQYF	TGCGCCAGCAGCTTACTAGCGGGAGACCACGAGCAGTACTTC
TRBJ2-4	-	TRBV3-1	few	CASSRPGTGIENIQYF	TGTGCCAGCAGCCGGCCCGGGACGGGCATTGAGAACATTCAGTACTTC
TRBJ1-4	-	TRBV5-5	-	CASSPGTMEKLFF	TGTGCCAGCAGCCCCGGGACCATGGAAAAACTGTTTTTT
TRBJ2-4	-	TRBV6-2/TRBV6-3	-	CASTPPEHSSIQYF	TGTGCCAGCACCCCTCCGGAACATTCATCCATTCAGTACTTC
TRBJ2-2	-	TRBV5-6	-	CASSLGPFVSGGELFF	TGTGCCAGCAGCTTGGGCCCCTTCGTCTCGGGAGGGGAGCTGTTTTTT
TRBJ2-6	-	TRBV12-3/TRBV12-4	-	CASSFYRGGGNVLTF	TGTGCCAGCAGTTTCTACAGGGGGGGTGGCAACGTCCTGACTTTC
TRBJ2-2	-	TRBV7-3	-	CASSIPGAGELFF	TGTGCCAGCAGCATCCCGGGGGCCGGGGAGCTGTTTTTT
TRBJ1-2	-	TRBV7-9	few	CASSLANGVDGYTF	TGTGCCAGCAGCTTAGCCAACGGGGTGGACGGCTACACCTTC
TRBJ1-2	-	TRBV20-1	once	CSASWPGKDYGYTF	TGCAGTGCTAGTTGGCCAGGGAAGGACTATGGCTACACCTTC
TRBJ1-2	-	TRBV7-2	-	CASSLSPAHYGYTF	TGTGCCAGCAGCTTAAGCCCTGCTCACTATGGCTACACCTTC
TRBJ2-1	-	TRBV7-2	-	CASSPRASFSYNEQFF	TGTGCCAGCAGCCCAAGGGCTAGCTTTTCCTACAATGAGCAGTTCTTC
TRBJ2-1	TRBD2	TRBV7-2	-	CASSWGLDNEQFF	TGTGCCAGCAGCTGGGGACTAGACAATGAGCAGTTCTTC
TRBJ2-7	TRBD2	TRBV12-3/TRBV12-4	few	CASSLSLAGGSYEQYF	TGTGCCAGCAGTTTATCCCTAGCGGGAGGATCCTACGAGCAGTACTTC
TRBJ1-2	-	TRBV24-1	once	CATSPGENYGYTF	TGTGCCACCAGCCCGGGAGAGAACTATGGCTACACCTTC
TRBJ2-3	-	TRBV15	-	CATSRDLVQPTQYF	TGTGCCACCAGCAGAGATCTAGTACAGCCAACGCAGTATTTT
TRBJ2-3	TRBD2	TRBV12-3/TRBV12-4	-	CASSLEVAGGADTQYF	TGTGCCAGCAGTTTAGAAGTTGCGGGGGGGGCAGATACGCAGTATTTT
TRBJ1-2	-	TRBV7-9	-	CASSLAPGLAHDTYGYTF	TGTGCCAGCAGCTTAGCCCCCGGTCTGGCCCATGATACCTATGGCTACACCTTC
TRBJ2-7	-	TRBV11-2	-	CASSFPLDPPSGYEQYF	TGTGCCAGCAGCTTTCCTCTAGACCCTCCTTCGGGCTACGAGCAGTACTTC
TRBJ1-2	-	TRBV4-1	-	CASSQDKTDLYGYTF	TGCGCCAGCAGCCAGGACAAGACTGATCTCTATGGCTACACCTTC
TRBJ2-6	-	TRBV29-1	few	CSKPREVDSGANVLTF	TGCAGCAAACCCAGAGAGGTAGACTCTGGGGCCAACGTCCTGACTTTC
TRBJ2-1	TRBD2	TRBV20-1	-	CSATSGFSSYNEQFF	TGCAGTGCGACTAGCGGGTTCTCCTCCTACAATGAGCAGTTCTTC
TRBJ2-1	TRBD2	TRBV7-4	-	CARFPPSGGLKTDYNEQFF	TGTGCCAGATTTCCCCCTAGCGGGGGGCTCAAGACGGACTACAATGAGCAGTTCTTC
TRBJ2-1	TRBD1	TRBV6-5	-	CASSYDTGGSYNEQFF	TGTGCCAGCAGTTACGACACAGGGGGCTCCTACAATGAGCAGTTCTTC